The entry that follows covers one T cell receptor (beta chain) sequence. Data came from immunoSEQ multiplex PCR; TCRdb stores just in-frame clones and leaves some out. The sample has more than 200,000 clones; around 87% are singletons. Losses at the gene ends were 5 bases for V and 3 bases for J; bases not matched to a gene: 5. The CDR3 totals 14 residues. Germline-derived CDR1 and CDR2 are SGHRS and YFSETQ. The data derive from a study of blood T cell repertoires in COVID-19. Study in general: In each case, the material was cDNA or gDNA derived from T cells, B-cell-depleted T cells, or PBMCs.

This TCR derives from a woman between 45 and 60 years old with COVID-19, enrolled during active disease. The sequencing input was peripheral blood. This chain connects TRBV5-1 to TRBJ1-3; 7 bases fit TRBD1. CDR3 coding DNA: TGCGCCAGCAGTCCTGACAGGGATGGAAACACCATATATTTT. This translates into CASSPDRDGNTIYF.